Each of the 22 T cell receptor beta chains below was sequenced from the same sample in a study of cytomegalovirus exposure and HLA in healthy donors. The assay was immunoSEQ multiplex PCR, and TCRdb's table has in-frame clones only and misses some. The sample shows tens of thousands of clones, roughly 80% of them seen only once. Sequencing input: PBMCs. The receptors were gathered from a man younger than 40 in good health and CMV-seronegative.

The chain combines TRBV30 with TRBJ1-1; 8 positions match TRBD1. Germline V gene data show CDR1 as GTSNPN and CDR2 as SVGIG (reference sequence). The ends lost 0 bases at V and 8 bases at J; junction bases unmatched: 8. CDR3 length: 14 amino acids. The CDR3, as DNA: TGTGCCTGGAGTGTAGGCGGACAGGGCGACGAAGCTTTCTTT. It specifies CAWSVGGQGDEAFF. Combining the CDR3 with reference TRBV30 and TRBJ1-1 gives the whole variable domain SQTIHQWPATLVQPVGSPLSLECTVEGTSNPNLYWYRQAAGRGLQLLFYSVGIGQISSEVPQNLSASRPQDRQFILSSKKLLLSDSGFYLCAWSVGGQGDEAFFGQGTRLTVV.

This rearrangement joins TRBV27 to TRBJ2-5; 7 bases agree with TRBD1. The CDR3 is 16 residues long. The trim removed 5 bases at V and 2 bases at J, leaving 11 bases unmatched. Germline CDR1 reads MNHEY; CDR2 reads SMNVEV (reference sequence). CDR3 sequence (DNA): TGTGCCAGCAGTAGGTGGGATGGGACAGATCAAGAGACCCAGTACTTC. Translated, it gives CASSRWDGTDQETQYF.

Points on this clone: Other DNA sequences in the sample encode the same CDR3. This sequence joins TRBV6-4 and TRBJ2-1; TRBD2 is a possible D gene (5 bases). This CDR3 comprises 15 residues. V was pared by 2 bases and J by 3 bases, with 11 bases between. Germline V CDR1 and CDR2: MRHNA, SNTAGT. CDR3 amino acids: CASSDSAGGYNEQFF. The CDR3 DNA sequence: TGTGCCAGCAGTGACAGTGCGGGTGGCTACAATGAGCAGTTCTTC.

This chain joins TRBV18 and TRBJ1-1, with 9 bases fitting TRBD1. J gave up 5 bases and V 6 bases, and 7 bases lay outside the gene matches. CDR3 length: 14 residues. Germline CDR1 KGHSH, CDR2 LQKENI. The chain's CDR3 is CASSPGTGRTEAFF. The CDR3 DNA reads as TGTGCCAGCTCGCCCGGGACAGGGCGGACTGAAGCTTTCTTT.

CDR3: CASSSAGGRTDTQYF. CDR3 DNA: TGTGCCAGCAGTTCCGCGGGGGGGAGGACAGATACGCAGTATTTT. The chain links TRBV27 to TRBJ2-3, with 9 bases aligning to TRBD2. This CDR3 has 15 residues. The trim removed 4 bases at V and 3 bases at J, leaving 5 bases unmatched. Germline values: CDR1 MNHEY, CDR2 SMNVEV (reference sequence).

CDR3 residues: CASSWTGQGYYGYTF. The CDR3 region has the DNA TGTGCCAGCAGTTGGACAGGGCAGGGGTACTATGGCTACACCTTC. The V gene is TRBV28, the J gene TRBJ1-2; 8 nucleotides align to TRBD1. Germline lookup yields CDR1 MDHEN and CDR2 SYDVKM. With 4 bases clipped from V and 3 bases from J, the junction kept 7 bases outside the gene matches. There are 15 residues in the CDR3.

The chain links TRBV19 to TRBJ2-7, with D unresolved. Germline CDR1 reads LNHDA; CDR2 reads SQIVND (reference sequence). The V gene lost 3 bases and the J gene lost 4 bases, with 7 bases spanning the gap. This CDR3 spans 12 amino acids. The CDR3 sequence: CASSISPYEQYF. For the CDR3, the DNA is TGTGCCAGTAGTATTTCCCCGTACGAGCAGTACTTC.

This clone was seen a few times. The gene calls are TRBV5-1 and TRBJ2-6; D possibly corresponds to TRBD1 (6 bases). The CDR3 has 16 residues. The germline V gene has CDR1 SGHRS and CDR2 YFSETQ. Trimming pared 6 bases from V and 0 bases from J, leaving 13 bases between. CDR3 coding DNA: TGCGCCAGCACCCCTACAGGGCTCTCTGGGGCCAACGTCCTGACTTTC. It translates to CASTPTGLSGANVLTF.

This clone occurred a few times. The V call is TRBV18, the J call TRBJ2-7; TRBD1 agrees at 7 bases. This CDR3 is 14 amino acids long. After removal of 2 bases from V and 7 bases from J, the junction contained 8 bases not matched to a gene. Germline-derived CDR1 and CDR2 are KGHSH and LQKENI. The CDR3 coding sequence is TGTGCCAGCTCACCATCCAGGGGGATGAATGAGCAGTACTTC. The encoded protein is CASSPSRGMNEQYF.

This chain's CDR3 is CASSEAGWYSNQPQHF. For the CDR3, the DNA is TGTGCCAGCAGTGAAGCTGGCTGGTACAGCAATCAGCCCCAGCATTTT. This rearrangement joins TRBV2 to TRBJ1-5; D is ambiguous. V lost 0 bases, J lost 1 base, and 10 bases lay in between. Germline-derived CDR1 and CDR2 are SNHLY and FYNNEI. The CDR3 sequence is 16 residues long.

This clone was found once. The genes are TRBV19 and TRBJ2-2; a possible D gene is TRBD1 (5 bases). V lost 4 bases to trimming and J lost 7 bases, with 10 bases between them. Germline V gene sequence: CDR1 LNHDA, CDR2 SQIVND (reference sequence). The CDR3 totals 13 residues. The CDR3 region is CASSTQGIGELFF. The CDR3 region has the DNA TGTGCCAGTAGTACCCAGGGTATCGGGGAGCTGTTTTTT.

V and J are TRBV19 and TRBJ2-6; 7 nucleotides align to TRBD1. There are 15 residues in the CDR3. Losses at the gene ends were 6 bases for V and 1 base for J; bases not matched to a gene: 3. Germline V lookup: CDR1 LNHDA, CDR2 SQIVND (reference sequence). This CDR3 reads CASRTGSSGANVLTF. The CDR3 DNA reads TGTGCCAGTAGGACAGGGTCGTCTGGGGCCAACGTCCTGACTTTC.

The V and J genes are TRBV5-1 and TRBJ2-3; 8 positions agree with TRBD2. Germline trimming cut 3 bases from V and 4 bases from J; bases unmatched to any gene: 4. The CDR3 extends over 14 amino acids. Germline V CDR1 and CDR2: SGHRS, YFSETQ. The CDR3 nucleotides are TGCGCCAGCAGCTCCGGGGGGGGGCCAGATACGCAGTATTTT. It specifies CASSSGGGPDTQYF.

The chain's CDR3 is CATTKGGLGYNEQFF. CDR3 bases: TGTGCCACCACAAAGGGGGGACTAGGCTACAATGAGCAGTTCTTC. The gene calls are TRBV5-4 and TRBJ2-1; 8 nucleotides line up with TRBD2. V shed 9 bases, J shed 3 bases, and the junction held 11 bases outside the gene matches. Germline V CDR1 and CDR2: SGHNT, YYREEE (reference sequence). This CDR3 has 15 amino acids.

This clone was recorded once. The V call is TRBV5-4, the J call TRBJ2-1; 12 nucleotides align to TRBD2. CDR3 length equals 14 residues. The V gene's germline CDR1 is SGHNT and CDR2 YYREEE (reference sequence). V lost 3 bases, J lost 8 bases, and 3 bases stayed unmatched. CDR3 sequence: CASSSGLAGDEQFF. As DNA, the CDR3 is TGTGCCAGCAGCTCGGGACTAGCGGGCGATGAGCAGTTCTTC.

The V and J genes are TRBV19 and TRBJ2-1, with 10 bases aligning to TRBD2. This CDR3 is built from 15 residues. Per the germline V gene, CDR1 is LNHDA and CDR2 is SQIVND (reference sequence). V lost 3 bases to trimming and J lost 6 bases; unmatched junction nucleotides: 5. The CDR3 DNA sequence: TGTGCCAGTAGTATCCTCGCTAGCGGGAGCAATGAGCAGTTCTTC. Encoded protein: CASSILASGSNEQFF.

In this sample, this clone turned up once. This chain joins TRBV27 and TRBJ1-2; 9 positions agree with TRBD1. Germline V gene data show CDR1 as MNHEY and CDR2 as SMNVEV (reference sequence). Unmatched junction bases numbered 10, after V lost 6 bases and J lost 8 bases. The CDR3 has 14 residues. CDR3 protein: CASRLGQGSRGYTF. CDR3 nucleotide sequence: TGTGCCAGCAGACTTGGACAGGGGTCAAGGGGCTACACCTTC.

This clone was detected only once. V is TRBV7-3 and J is TRBJ2-2; TRBD2 aligns across 7 bases. This CDR3 has 16 residues. Germline CDR1 and CDR2: SGHTA and FQGTGA. V was pared by 1 base and J by 2 bases, with 4 bases of the junction left unmatched. CDR3 protein: CASSLISGGNTGELFF. The DNA for the CDR3 is TGTGCCAGCAGCTTAATTTCGGGGGGAAACACCGGGGAGCTGTTTTTT.

This chain links TRBV7-8 with TRBJ1-5; D not resolved. V gave up 1 base and J gave up 6 bases, with 16 bases separating them. Germline values: CDR1 SGHVS, CDR2 FQNEAQ. The CDR3 is 16 amino acids. In DNA, the CDR3 is TGTGCCAGCAGCTTAGGTCCAAGAGGGATTGGTCAGCCCCAGCATTTT. Translating gives CASSLGPRGIGQPQHF. The whole variable domain, filled in from reference TRBV7-8 and TRBJ1-5, reads GAGVSQSPRYKVAKRGQDVALRCDPISGHVSLFWYQQALGQGPEFLTYFQNEAQLDKSGLPSDRFFAERPEGSVSTLKIQRTQQEDSAVYLCASSLGPRGIGQPQHFGDGTRLSIL.

The J gene is TRBJ1-5, the V gene TRBV6-1; 8 bases are shared with TRBD1. V trimming: 3 bases; J trimming: 9 bases; junction bases outside the gene matches: 7. Germline CDR1 MNHNS, CDR2 SASEGT. CDR3 length: 14 amino acids. CDR3 sequence (DNA): TGTGCCAGCAGTGATGGACAGGGTGGTCGGCCCCAGCATTTT. It codes for CASSDGQGGRPQHF.

V usage is TRBV25-1 and J usage is TRBJ2-3, with D hard to call. The germline CDR1 and CDR2 sequences are MGHDK and SYGVNS. The CDR3 has 14 amino acids. The V end was cut by 9 bases, the J end by 4 bases, with 17 bases between. The CDR3 region has the DNA TGTGCCAGTAGCCCACCAGCGAGCCCAGATACGCAGTATTTT. It encodes CASSPPASPDTQYF.

The J gene is TRBJ1-1, the V gene TRBV4-2; 7 nucleotides line up with TRBD1. CDR1 LGHNA and CDR2 YNFKEQ come from the germline V gene. CDR3 length: 14 amino acids. V was pared by 3 bases and J by 1 base, with 2 bases of the junction left unmatched. The CDR3 region is CASSQTGTNTEAFF. DNA for the CDR3: TGTGCCAGCAGCCAGACAGGGACGAACACTGAAGCTTTCTTT.